This T cell receptor (beta chain) was documented in a study of regulatory T cells in long-lasting Graves disease. This clonotype was observed many times. Its antigen is not identified. In germline, CDR1 is MNHEY, CDR2 SMNVEV (reference sequence). V shed 8 bases, J shed 6 bases, and the junction held 20 bases outside the gene matches. The CDR3 totals 19 residues. Time point indicated: newly diagnosed GD, antithyroid drugs for less than 3 months. Extracted PBMC RNA gave rise to the TCR library. Study-wide results and caveats: Persistent Graves' patients possessed reduced TCR diversity relative to recently diagnosed ones. Exclusively peripheral blood, rather than thyroid tissue, was studied.

Assembly of TCR beta libraries relied on iRepertoire HTBI primers together with Arm-PCR of CDR3 regions. Using its own MiXCR run on the multiplex PCR reads, TCRdb lists one record per CDR3 protein. Altogether approximately 350,000 distinct CDR3 sequences are present, approximately 12% being singletons, with the ten largest covering about 19%. The same sample was also studied in work on T cells in Graves' hyperthyroidism and ophthalmopathy. That study adds: It was considered stable Graves' hyperthyroidism when ophthalmopathy did not progress within 18 months. The study used the HTBI primer set for a first-round RT-PCR of the TCR CDR3.

This chain links TRBV27 with TRBJ2-2; TRBD2 matches 11 bases. This sequence originates from a woman aged 18 to 35 with Graves disease. Specimen: peripheral blood mononuclear cells (PBMCs), collected at new diagnosis, from a patient treated with antithyroid drugs. The CDR3, as DNA: TGTGCCAGCCGCGTATCTAGACTAGCGGGATACAGGGGAGCCGGGGAGCTGTTTTTT. Translation: CASRVSRLAGYRGAGELFF.